This passage covers 11 T cell receptor beta chains from one sample sequenced in a study of T cell responses to AZD1222 COVID-19 vaccine. TCRdb keeps only in-frame clones here, not all; method: immunoSEQ multiplex PCR. The sample has 170,000 or so clones, just over 90% seen once; the top ten hold approximately 3%. The sample here was peripheral blood, taken on day 0 of AZD1222 vaccination. These receptors were collected from an adult in good health.

The chain combines TRBV3-1 (or the pseudogene TRBV3-2) with TRBJ2-7, with a tentative D call TRBD1 (5 bases). The CDR3 has 15 amino acids. Looked up from germline, CDR1 is LGHDT and CDR2 is YNNKEL (reference sequence). Trimming left V 4 bases short and J 3 bases short, with 16 bases between. The CDR3 DNA sequence: TGTGCCAGCAGCCCCCAAAGGCCAGGGAACTACGAGCAGTACTTC. Its translation is CASSPQRPGNYEQYF.

Note on this clone: This specimen includes other DNA sequences encoding the same CDR3. The chain couples TRBV6-1 to TRBJ1-1, with D possibly matching TRBD1 (6 bases). Trimming pared 3 bases from V and 8 bases from J, leaving 13 bases between. Germline V gene lookup returns CDR1 MNHNS and CDR2 SASEGT. The CDR3 consists of 13 residues. DNA of the CDR3: TGTGCCAGCAGTGACGTGGGTGGGACAGAAGCTTTCTTT. Translating it yields CASSDVGGTEAFF.

J is TRBJ2-7 and V is TRBV30; D may be TRBD1 or TRBD2 (7 bases each). The CDR3 contains 14 residues. CDR1 and CDR2 from the germline V gene are GTSNPN and SVGIG (reference sequence). The germline V and J ends were trimmed by 0 bases and 7 bases, with 16 bases remaining between them. The CDR3 loop reads CAWSVGQGEGEQYF. The CDR3 region has the DNA TGTGCCTGGAGTGTAGGCCAGGGGGAGGGAGAGCAGTACTTC.

The chain links TRBV18 to TRBJ2-5; D remains ambiguous. V was pared by 1 base and J by 5 bases, with 11 bases between. Per the germline V gene, CDR1 is KGHSH and CDR2 is LQKENI. The length of the CDR3 is 14 residues. CDR3 in amino acids: CASSPRSEGETQYF. The CDR3 DNA reads as TGTGCCAGCTCACCACGGTCAGAAGGGGAGACCCAGTACTTC.

V is TRBV20-1 and J is TRBJ2-5; D gene ambiguous. Germline-derived CDR1 and CDR2 are DFQATT and SNEGSKA (reference sequence). The CDR3 sequence is 9 residues long. With 6 bases removed from V and 4 bases from J, the gap between germline ends came to 3 bases. CDR3 nucleotide sequence: TGCAGTGCCCCAGAGACCCAGTACTTC. Its translation is CSAPETQYF.

This sequence joins TRBV19 and TRBJ1-3, with D unclear. V lost 7 bases to trimming and J lost 2 bases, with 18 bases between them. From germline, CDR1 is LNHDA and CDR2 SQIVND (reference sequence). CDR3 size: 16 residues. As DNA, the CDR3 is TGTGCCAGTACCTCGAGGCGGGAGTTTACTGGAAACACCATATATTTT. Its protein is CASTSRREFTGNTIYF.

The count of this clone is one. The chain combines TRBV4-3 with TRBJ1-3; unclear D gene. This CDR3 spans 15 amino acids. Germline assignment: CDR1 LGHNA and CDR2 YSLEER. Trimming left V 4 bases short and J 0 bases short, with 10 bases between. DNA of the CDR3: TGCGCCAGCAGCCGATGGGTCAGCTCTGGAAACACCATATATTTT. Amino acid sequence: CASSRWVSSGNTIYF.

This rearrangement joins TRBV6-5 to TRBJ2-3; 11 bases are a match to TRBD2. After removal of 7 bases from V and 8 bases from J, the junction contained 8 bases not matched to a gene. Germline CDR1 MNHEY, CDR2 SVGAGI. The length of the CDR3 is 14 residues. CDR3 region: CASTVAGGRSTQYF. CDR3 sequence (DNA): TGTGCCAGCACCGTAGCGGGGGGGCGCAGTACGCAGTATTTT.

The chain has TRBV12-3 or TRBV12-4 and TRBJ1-1; no clear D. The CDR3 is made up of 13 amino acids. The V end lost 7 bases, the J end lost 5 bases, and 14 bases lay between the germline ends. CDR3 DNA: TGTGCCAGCACCCTGCCGGGGAAAACTGAAGCTTTCTTT. Translating gives CASTLPGKTEAFF.

The V and J genes are TRBV7-2 and TRBJ1-5; D perhaps matches TRBD1 (6 bases). CDR1 is SGHTA and CDR2 is FQGNSA in the germline V gene. The CDR3 contains 16 residues. The V and J ends lost 1 base and 5 bases respectively, with 15 bases between them. CDR3 loop: CASSLVTGTGDQPQHF. The CDR3 DNA follows: TGTGCCAGCAGCTTAGTAACAGGGACGGGCGATCAGCCCCAGCATTTT.

The rearrangement uses TRBV3-1 (or the pseudogene TRBV3-2) and TRBJ2-3; possibly TRBD1 or TRBD2 for D (6 bases each). From germline, CDR1 is LGHDT and CDR2 YNNKEL (reference sequence). The V end lost 0 bases, the J end lost 3 bases, and 16 bases lay between the germline ends. The CDR3 contains 17 residues. The CDR3 sequence is CASSQDRRGVGTDTQYF. DNA for the CDR3: TGTGCCAGCAGCCAAGATCGGAGGGGGGTGGGGACAGATACGCAGTATTTT.